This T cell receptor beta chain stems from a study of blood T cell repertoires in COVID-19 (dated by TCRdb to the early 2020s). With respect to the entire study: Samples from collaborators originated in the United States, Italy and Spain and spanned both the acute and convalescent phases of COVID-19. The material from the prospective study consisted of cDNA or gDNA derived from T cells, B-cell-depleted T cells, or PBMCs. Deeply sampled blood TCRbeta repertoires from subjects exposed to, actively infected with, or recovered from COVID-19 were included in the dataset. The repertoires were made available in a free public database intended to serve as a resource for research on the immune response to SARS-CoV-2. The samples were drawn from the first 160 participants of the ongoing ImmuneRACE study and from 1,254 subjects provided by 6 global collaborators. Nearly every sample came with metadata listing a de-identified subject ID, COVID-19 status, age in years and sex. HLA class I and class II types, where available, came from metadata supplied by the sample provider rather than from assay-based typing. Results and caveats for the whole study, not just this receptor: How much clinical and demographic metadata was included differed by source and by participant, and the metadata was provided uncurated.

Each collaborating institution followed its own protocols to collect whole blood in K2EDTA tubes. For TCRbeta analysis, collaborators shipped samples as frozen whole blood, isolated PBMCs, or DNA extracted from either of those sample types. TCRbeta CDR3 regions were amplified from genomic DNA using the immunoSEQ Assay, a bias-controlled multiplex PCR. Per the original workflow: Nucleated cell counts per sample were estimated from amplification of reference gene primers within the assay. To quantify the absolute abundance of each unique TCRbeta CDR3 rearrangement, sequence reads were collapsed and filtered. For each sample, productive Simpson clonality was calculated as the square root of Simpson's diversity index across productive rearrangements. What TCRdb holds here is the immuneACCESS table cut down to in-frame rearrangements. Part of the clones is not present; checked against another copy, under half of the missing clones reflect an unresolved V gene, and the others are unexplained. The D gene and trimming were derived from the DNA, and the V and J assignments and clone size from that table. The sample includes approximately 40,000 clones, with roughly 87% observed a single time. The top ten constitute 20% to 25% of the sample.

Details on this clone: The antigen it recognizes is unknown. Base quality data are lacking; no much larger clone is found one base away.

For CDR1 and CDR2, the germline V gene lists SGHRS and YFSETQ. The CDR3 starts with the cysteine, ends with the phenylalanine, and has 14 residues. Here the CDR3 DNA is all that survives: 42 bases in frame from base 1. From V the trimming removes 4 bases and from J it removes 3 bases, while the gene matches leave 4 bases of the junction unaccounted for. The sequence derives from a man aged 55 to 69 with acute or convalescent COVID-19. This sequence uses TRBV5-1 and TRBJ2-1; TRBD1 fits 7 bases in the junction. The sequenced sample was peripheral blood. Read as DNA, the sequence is TGCGCCAGCAGCCCCGGGACAGACTACAATGAGCAGTTCTTC. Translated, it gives CASSPGTDYNEQFF.